A single sample is the source of the 31 T cell receptor beta chains below, sequenced in a study of a mutant IDH1 vaccine in newly diagnosed glioma. This table comes from immunoSEQ multiplex PCR, and its TCRdb copy is limited to in-frame clones, with some not included. The sample has about 82,000 clones; roughly 85% are singletons. No cognate antigen is known for these TCRs. Specified time point: week 23, last vaccination. One vaccine dose held 300 ug of mutant IDH1 20-mer peptide and came with topical imiquimod. Sequencing used PBMCs, obtained from a glioma patient whose treatment included an IDH1 peptide vaccine. The receptor source for this set is a man between 25 and 39 years old with glioma. Some clones in this sample may be carry-over from other donors' samples.

This clone occurred many times. The chain combines TRBV4-1 with TRBJ2-7; D may be TRBD2 (5 bases). V shed 0 bases and J shed 3 bases, with 9 bases lying between them. This CDR3 region has 14 residues. Germline loops: CDR1 MGHRA, CDR2 YSYEKL. This CDR3 reads CASSQESAGYEQYF. DNA for the CDR3: TGCGCCAGCAGCCAAGAATCCGCGGGCTACGAGCAGTACTTC.

This clone occurred a few times. The chain joins TRBV11-3 to TRBJ2-7, with D perhaps being TRBD1 or TRBD2 (6 bases each). Trimming cost V 5 bases and J 3 bases, with 14 bases left between them. Germline V lookup: CDR1 SGHNT, CDR2 YENEEA. CDR3 length: 14 amino acids. The chain's CDR3 is CASSQGGLDYEQYF. Here the CDR3 DNA reads TGTGCCAGCAGCCAAGGGGGGCTCGACTACGAGCAGTACTTC.

The rearrangement joins TRBV9 to TRBJ2-7; perhaps TRBD1 as D (5 bases). Germline CDR1 SGDLS, CDR2 YYNGEE. This CDR3 comprises 18 residues. V lost 3 bases, J lost 1 base, and 23 bases lay in between. In nucleotides, the CDR3 is TGTGCCAGCAGCGCCGCTAGGACGGCAGGGTCAGCGTCCTACGAGCAGTACTTC. Its protein is CASSAARTAGSASYEQYF.

The V call is TRBV29-1, the J call TRBJ2-3; D perhaps matches TRBD1 (6 bases). V gave up 2 bases and J gave up 0 bases, with 12 bases separating them. The CDR3 spans 15 residues. Germline CDR1 is SQVTM and CDR2 is ANQGSEA. In DNA, the CDR3 is TGCAGCGTTGAAAAAACAGGGTACAGCACAGATACGCAGTATTTT. Its protein is CSVEKTGYSTDTQYF.

The CDR3 region has the DNA TGTGCCAGCAGCTTTACAGGGAATTCACCCCTCCACTTT. Translated: CASSFTGNSPLHF. This chain uses TRBV5-6 with TRBJ1-6, with TRBD1 as a possible D gene (6 bases). This CDR3 is 13 amino acids long. V was clipped by 2 bases and J by 7 bases, with 7 bases between them. The germline CDR1 and CDR2 sequences are SGHDT and YYEEEE.

Only a few counts were recorded for this clone. CDR3 sequence: CASSSGRATEAFF. The CDR3 DNA reads TGTGCCAGCAGTTCAGGGAGAGCCACTGAAGCTTTCTTT. The gene calls are TRBV7-8 and TRBJ1-1; D is possibly TRBD1 (5 bases). There are 13 residues in the CDR3. From germline, CDR1 is SGHVS and CDR2 FQNEAQ. The V end was cut by 6 bases, the J end by 4 bases, with 12 bases between.

The chain employs TRBV28 and TRBJ2-4; D unclear. V dropped 6 bases and J dropped 1 base, with 10 bases sitting between them. The germline V gene encodes CDR1 MDHEN and CDR2 SYDVKM. This CDR3 has 14 residues. The DNA of the CDR3 is TGTGCCAGCAGGCCAGGTGGGGCCAAAAACATTCAGTACTTC. Protein: CASRPGGAKNIQYF. Full variable domain (missing parts from reference TRBV28 and TRBJ2-4): DVKVTQSSRYLVKRTGEKVFLECVQDMDHENMFWYRQDPGLGLRLIYFSYDVKMKEKGDIPEGYSVSREKKERFSLILESASTNQTSMYLCASRPGGAKNIQYFGAGTRLSVL.

This chain's CDR3 is CASSQSGLTGVKNIQYF. CDR3 nucleotides: TGCGCCAGCAGTCAATCGGGGCTGACAGGGGTCAAAAACATTCAGTACTTC. The gene calls are TRBV23-1 and TRBJ2-4, with 8 bases aligning to TRBD1. TRBV23-1 belongs to the ORF category, with a function that is uncertain. After removal of 0 bases from V and 3 bases from J, the junction contained 7 bases not matched to a gene. The CDR3 has 17 residues.

The J gene is TRBJ2-3, the V gene TRBV9, with D perhaps TRBD2 (6 bases). Germline V CDR1 and CDR2: SGDLS, YYNGEE. The CDR3 covers 18 residues. Trimming took off 4 bases at V and 2 bases at J, with 23 bases between the two ends. The CDR3 is CASSRRGLGEKSTDTQYF. The CDR3 DNA reads TGTGCCAGCAGCCGTAGGGGACTTGGGGAAAAGTCCACAGATACGCAGTATTTT.

The rearrangement uses TRBV29-1 and TRBJ2-1; D unresolved. Germline lookup yields CDR1 SQVTM and CDR2 ANQGSEA. V was pared by 1 base and J by 4 bases, with 5 bases between. The length of the CDR3 is 12 residues. Written as DNA, the CDR3 is TGCAGCGTTGAAGGGCGGTACAATGAGCAGTTCTTC. It encodes CSVEGRYNEQFF.

The chain carries TRBV13 and TRBJ2-5; D could derive from TRBD1 or TRBD2 (5 bases each). The ends were cut back, 4 bases at V and 5 bases at J, with 14 bases in the middle. Germline V gene sequence: CDR1 PRHDT, CDR2 FYEKMQ (reference sequence). This CDR3 has 14 residues. CDR3 in amino acids: CASSSRDRWETQYF. CDR3 nucleotides: TGTGCCAGCAGCTCCCGGGACCGGTGGGAGACCCAGTACTTC. Full variable domain (rest looked up from reference TRBV13 and TRBJ2-5): AAGVIQSPRHLIKEKRETATLKCYPIPRHDTVYWYQQGPGQDPQFLISFYEKMQSDKGSIPDRFSAQQFSDYHSELNMSSLELGDSALYFCASSSRDRWETQYFGPGTRLLVL.

The chain carries TRBV18 and TRBJ2-7; 10 bases line up with TRBD2. The ends lost 3 bases at V and 1 base at J; junction bases unmatched: 3. The CDR3 runs 15 residues. Germline CDR1 reads KGHSH; CDR2 reads LQKENI. This chain's CDR3 is CASSPGLANSYEQYF. CDR3 coding DNA: TGTGCCAGCTCACCGGGACTAGCGAATTCCTACGAGCAGTACTTC.

This chain links TRBV5-1 with TRBJ2-3; TRBD1 might be the D (5 bases). V dropped 4 bases and J dropped 0 bases, with 15 bases sitting between them. This CDR3 comprises 16 residues. CDR1 and CDR2 from the germline V gene are SGHRS and YFSETQ. CDR3 region: CASSPVGAGSTDTQYF. The CDR3 region has the DNA TGCGCCAGCAGCCCGGTTGGGGCAGGGAGCACAGATACGCAGTATTTT.

The V gene is TRBV4-3, the J gene TRBJ2-5; D gene unclear. TRBJ2-7 explains the end of the DNA better; the J call may be wrong. The CDR3 is made up of 13 amino acids. Germline V CDR1 and CDR2: LGHNA, YSLEER. The chain's CDR3 is CASSQELTYEQYF. The DNA of the CDR3 is TGCGCCAGCAGCCAAGAATTAACCTACGAGCAGTACTTC.

The sample holds one count of this clone. The chain combines TRBV9 with TRBJ2-5; 11 bases are shared with TRBD1. Germline values: CDR1 SGDLS, CDR2 YYNGEE. The CDR3 covers 15 residues. J was trimmed by 5 bases and V by 4 bases; bases with no gene match: 7. CDR3 sequence (DNA): TGTGCCAGCAGCCCAGGACAGGGGGCTGGGGAGACCCAGTACTTC. Translating gives CASSPGQGAGETQYF.

The chain employs TRBV11-3 and TRBJ1-1; TRBD1 matches 10 bases. Trimming removed 5 bases from V and 5 bases from J; junction bases left unmatched: 5. The CDR3 spans 14 residues. Looked up from germline, CDR1 is SGHNT and CDR2 is YENEEA. For the CDR3, the DNA is TGTGCCAGCAGCCGACAGGGGGCGGGTACTGAAGCTTTCTTT. This encodes CASSRQGAGTEAFF.

The chain is built from TRBV6-5 and TRBJ1-5, with unresolved D. The length of the CDR3 is 12 residues. CDR1 is MNHEY and CDR2 is SVGAGI in the germline V gene. V lost 10 bases and J 7 bases, leaving 14 bases between the germline ends. CDR3 nucleotide sequence: TGTGCCACCAGACGGCCCGGCCAGCCCCAGCATTTT. This codes for CATRRPGQPQHF.

The chain links TRBV28 to TRBJ1-5; D ambiguous. With 8 bases removed from V and 4 bases from J, the gap between germline ends came to 9 bases. Germline loops: CDR1 MDHEN, CDR2 SYDVKM. The CDR3 is 12 amino acids. In DNA, the CDR3 is TGTGCCAGCGGATTGTTGAATCAGCCCCAGCATTTT. Translation: CASGLLNQPQHF. Together with reference TRBV28 and TRBJ1-5, the CDR3 gives the full variable domain: DVKVTQSSRYLVKRTGEKVFLECVQDMDHENMFWYRQDPGLGLRLIYFSYDVKMKEKGDIPEGYSVSREKKERFSLILESASTNQTSMYLCASGLLNQPQHFGDGTRLSIL.

This chain links TRBV10-3 with TRBJ1-5, with TRBD1 as a possible D gene (5 bases). The germline gives CDR1 ENHRY, CDR2 SYGVKD. Between the trimmed V and J ends, which lost 7 bases and 5 bases, there was a span of 15 bases. CDR3 length equals 14 residues. The CDR3 region is CAIKDQGAHQPQHF. Written as DNA, the CDR3 is TGTGCCATCAAGGACCAGGGTGCCCATCAGCCCCAGCATTTT.

This clone appeared once. V is TRBV7-8 and J is TRBJ1-3; D is undetermined. The germline V gene has CDR1 SGHVS and CDR2 FQNEAQ. V was clipped by 1 base and J by 2 bases, with 6 bases between them. The CDR3 covers 14 residues. CDR3 loop: CASSLGGPGNTIYF. The CDR3 bases are TGTGCCAGCAGCTTAGGAGGCCCTGGAAACACCATATATTTT. The full variable domain, completed using reference TRBV7-8 and TRBJ1-3, is GAGVSQSPRYKVAKRGQDVALRCDPISGHVSLFWYQQALGQGPEFLTYFQNEAQLDKSGLPSDRFFAERPEGSVSTLKIQRTQQEDSAVYLCASSLGGPGNTIYFGEGSWLTVV.

The V and J genes are TRBV7-9 and TRBJ1-2; 7 nucleotides align to TRBD1. CDR3 length equals 12 residues. With V trimmed by 5 bases and J by 5 bases, 2 bases remained unmatched. Germline CDR1 reads SEHNR; CDR2 reads FQNEAQ (reference sequence). In DNA form, the CDR3 reads TGTGCCAGCAGCAACAGGGGTTATGGCTACACCTTC. Amino acid sequence: CASSNRGYGYTF.

The sample holds a few counts of this clone. The V and J genes are TRBV15 and TRBJ1-5; the D gene is possibly TRBD1 (6 bases). The CDR3 consists of 17 residues. The germline gives CDR1 LNHNV, CDR2 YYDKDF (reference sequence). Between the trimmed V and J ends, which lost 0 bases and 9 bases, there was a span of 21 bases. Written as DNA, the CDR3 is TGTGCCACCAGCAGAGATAGTACGGGGGGGGCAGGTGGGCCCCAGCATTTT. This gives the protein CATSRDSTGGAGGPQHF.

CDR3 nucleotide sequence: TGTGCCAGCAGCTTAGCCGGGACAGGGGGCGGCGAGCAGTACTTC. Its translation is CASSLAGTGGGEQYF. This chain links TRBV11-2 with TRBJ2-7, with 12 nucleotides matching TRBD1. V lost 1 base and J lost 6; bases outside the gene matches: 4. The CDR3 is 15 residues long. In germline, CDR1 is SGHAT, CDR2 FQNNGV.

The chain has TRBV5-8 and TRBJ2-3; 7 nucleotides agree with TRBD1. The germline gives CDR1 SGHTS, CDR2 YDEGEE. The CDR3 consists of 14 residues. Losses at the gene ends were 3 bases for V and 2 bases for J; bases not matched to a gene: 3. Written as DNA, the CDR3 is TGTGCCAGCAGCTCGACAGGGTTCACAGATACGCAGTATTTT. It specifies CASSSTGFTDTQYF.

The V call is TRBV7-9, the J call TRBJ1-5; no reliable D call. This CDR3 contains 12 residues. With 11 bases removed from V and 1 base from J, the gap between germline ends came to 9 bases. The V gene's germline CDR1 is SEHNR and CDR2 FQNEAQ (reference sequence). This CDR3 is CAVEDSNQPQHF. The CDR3 nucleotides are TGTGCCGTCGAGGACAGCAATCAGCCCCAGCATTTT.

The chain employs TRBV5-4 and TRBJ2-5, with D unclear. The CDR3 totals 14 residues. The V end was cut by 0 bases, the J end by 0 bases, with 6 bases between. CDR1 is SGHNT, CDR2 YYREEE, per germline (reference sequence). The CDR3: CASSLVGNQETQYF. The DNA of the CDR3 is TGTGCCAGCAGCTTGGTGGGCAACCAAGAGACCCAGTACTTC.

CDR3 loop: CASSQVGEQPQHF. CDR3 nucleotides: TGCGCCAGCAGCCAAGTCGGGGAACAGCCCCAGCATTTT. The V gene is TRBV4-1, the J gene TRBJ1-5; no clear D. V was pared by 1 base and J by 7 bases, with 8 bases between. Per germline, CDR1 MGHRA and CDR2 YSYEKL. This CDR3 is built from 13 residues.

The gene calls are TRBV28 and TRBJ2-1; a weak D match, TRBD1 (6 bases). Looked up from germline, CDR1 is MDHEN and CDR2 is SYDVKM. CDR3 length: 18 amino acids. Trimming took 3 bases from V and 0 from J, leaving 18 bases between them. CDR3 DNA sequence: TGTGCCAGCAGTTTCGGGATCCTCTCACAGGGCTCCTACAATGAGCAGTTCTTC. Translated, it gives CASSFGILSQGSYNEQFF.

V gene TRBV5-1 combines with J gene TRBJ2-7, with D unresolved. V was shortened by 2 bases and J by 4 bases, with 13 bases between the two germline ends. This CDR3 has 14 residues. Germline V gene data show CDR1 as SGHRS and CDR2 as YFSETQ. The DNA for the CDR3 is TGCGCCAGCAGCTTAGAGGCGGCAGAATACGAGCAGTACTTC. Its protein product is CASSLEAAEYEQYF.

J is TRBJ2-3 and V is TRBV2; TRBD2 aligns across 9 bases. CDR1 SNHLY and CDR2 FYNNEI come from the germline V gene. The J segment lost 5 bases and the V segment lost 6 bases, leaving 12 bases of the junction unmatched. The CDR3 extends over 16 amino acids. CDR3 sequence: CASSPSRGGLRDTQYF. CDR3 DNA: TGTGCCAGCAGCCCGTCGCGGGGGGGGTTGAGAGATACGCAGTATTTT.

The chain uses TRBV6-5 and TRBJ2-1, with D unresolved. The CDR3 loop spans 13 amino acids. Germline V gene sequence: CDR1 MNHEY, CDR2 SVGAGI. The germline V and J ends were trimmed by 2 bases and 3 bases, with 5 bases remaining between them. As DNA, the CDR3 is TGTGCCAGCAGTTACCAAATCTACAATGAGCAGTTCTTC. Amino acids: CASSYQIYNEQFF.